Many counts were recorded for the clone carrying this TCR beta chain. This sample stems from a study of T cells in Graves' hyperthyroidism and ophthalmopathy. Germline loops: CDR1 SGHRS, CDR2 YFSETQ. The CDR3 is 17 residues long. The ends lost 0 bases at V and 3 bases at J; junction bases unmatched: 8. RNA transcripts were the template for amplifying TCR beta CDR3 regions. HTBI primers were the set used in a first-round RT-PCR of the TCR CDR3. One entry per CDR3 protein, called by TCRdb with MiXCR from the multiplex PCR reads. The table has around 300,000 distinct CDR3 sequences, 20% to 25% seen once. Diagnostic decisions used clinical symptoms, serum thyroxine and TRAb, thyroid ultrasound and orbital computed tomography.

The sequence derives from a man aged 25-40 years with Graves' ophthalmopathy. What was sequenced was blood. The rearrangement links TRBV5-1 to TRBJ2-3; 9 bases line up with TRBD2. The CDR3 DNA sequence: TGCGCCAGCAGCTTGGAGGTGGCGCGGGGGGGAACAGATACGCAGTATTTT. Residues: CASSLEVARGGTDTQYF.